This note documents a single T cell receptor beta chain sequence. This entry comes from a study of cytomegalovirus exposure and HLA in healthy donors. Germline loops: CDR1 MDHEN, CDR2 SYDVKM. The germline V and J ends were trimmed by 2 bases and 4 bases, with 12 bases remaining between them. This CDR3 has 14 amino acids. The study ran its PCR with 60 Vbeta and 13 Jbeta primers. Libraries were prepared by immunoSEQ multiplex PCR; TCRdb keeps only in-frame clonotypes and omits some of them. This sample has some 150,000 clones; roughly 80% occur once, and the top ten carry about 10%. The chain uses TRBV28 and TRBJ2-7, with D maybe TRBD1 (5 bases). The TCR comes from a man in his fifties or sixties in good health and CMV-seropositive. The material sequenced was PBMCs. CDR3 sequence: CASSLPVRVYEQYF. CDR3 DNA: TGTGCCAGCAGTTTACCCGTCAGGGTTTACGAGCAGTACTTC. The full variable domain, completed using reference TRBV28 and TRBJ2-7, is DVKVTQSSRYLVKRTGEKVFLECVQDMDHENMFWYRQDPGLGLRLIYFSYDVKMKEKGDIPEGYSVSREKKERFSLILESASTNQTSMYLCASSLPVRVYEQYFGPGTRLTVT.